This T cell receptor beta chain derives from a study of pediatric ulcerative colitis. Overall study results and limits: Rectal pinch biopsies may include blood-derived T cells. Ulcerative colitis patients shared more blood-rectal clones than controls.

Points on this clone: The antigen is not known.

Rectal tissue came from one to two pinch biopsies taken at colonoscopy. Sequencing was performed with immunoSEQ multiplex PCR; in TCRdb, only in-frame clones are kept and a portion is missing. The sample carries roughly 23,000 clones, 71% recorded once. V lost 0 bases, J lost 4 bases, and 6 bases stayed unmatched. Germline assignment: CDR1 SGDLS and CDR2 YYNGEE. This CDR3 region has 16 residues. This chain links TRBV9 with TRBJ2-1; 8 nucleotides align to TRBD2. The sample comprised gut tissue. The clonotype was recovered from a boy between 10 and 17 years old with severe ulcerative colitis. The CDR3 protein is CASSVAVSGAYNEQFF. In DNA form, the CDR3 reads TGTGCCAGCAGCGTAGCGGTTAGCGGGGCATACAATGAGCAGTTCTTC.